This T cell receptor beta chain is from a study of T cells in Graves' hyperthyroidism and ophthalmopathy. Amplified regions were TCR beta CDR3 sequences from RNA transcripts. In the first-round RT-PCR of the TCR CDR3, the HTBI primer set was used. One entry per CDR3 protein results from TCRdb running MiXCR on the multiplex PCR reads. The table includes hundreds of thousands of distinct CDR3 sequences, roughly 14% detected once. V dropped 4 bases and J dropped 9 bases, with 9 bases sitting between them. CDR3 size: 11 residues. The germline gives CDR1 MDHEN, CDR2 SYDVKM. For the diagnoses, clinical symptoms, serum thyroxine and TRAb, thyroid ultrasound and orbital computed tomography were used.

The chain has TRBV28 and TRBJ2-5; D not certain. The source material was blood. This clonotype originated in a woman between 40 and 55 years old with Graves' ophthalmopathy. The DNA for the CDR3 is TGTGCCAGCAGTTACGACGCCGCCCAGTACTTC. Amino acids: CASSYDAAQYF.